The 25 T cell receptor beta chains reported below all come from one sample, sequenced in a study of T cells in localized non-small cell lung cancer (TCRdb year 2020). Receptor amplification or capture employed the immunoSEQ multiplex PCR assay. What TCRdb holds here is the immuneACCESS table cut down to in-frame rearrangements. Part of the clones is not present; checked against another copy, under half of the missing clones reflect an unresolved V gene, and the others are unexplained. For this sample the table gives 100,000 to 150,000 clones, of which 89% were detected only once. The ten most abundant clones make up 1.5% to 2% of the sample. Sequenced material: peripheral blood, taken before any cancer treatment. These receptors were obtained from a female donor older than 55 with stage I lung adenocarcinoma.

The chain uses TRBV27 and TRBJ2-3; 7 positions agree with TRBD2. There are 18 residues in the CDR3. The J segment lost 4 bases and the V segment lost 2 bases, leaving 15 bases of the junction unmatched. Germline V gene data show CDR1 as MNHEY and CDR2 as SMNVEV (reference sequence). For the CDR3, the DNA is TGTGCCAGCAGTTTACCGAGCGGGCGGGAGTGTAGGGCAGATACGCAGTATTTT. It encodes CASSLPSGRECRADTQYF.

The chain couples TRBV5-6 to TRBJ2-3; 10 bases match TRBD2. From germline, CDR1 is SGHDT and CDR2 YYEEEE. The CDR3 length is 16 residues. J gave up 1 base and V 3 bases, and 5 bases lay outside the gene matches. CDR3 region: CASSWAGTSGTDTQYF. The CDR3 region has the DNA TGTGCCAGCAGCTGGGCCGGGACTAGCGGCACAGATACGCAGTATTTT.

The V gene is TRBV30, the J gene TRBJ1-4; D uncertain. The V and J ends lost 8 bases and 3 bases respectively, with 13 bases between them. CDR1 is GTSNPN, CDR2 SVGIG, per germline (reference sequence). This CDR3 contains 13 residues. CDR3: CAGLDRANEKLFF. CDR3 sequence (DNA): TGTGCCGGGTTGGACCGTGCTAATGAAAAACTGTTTTTT.

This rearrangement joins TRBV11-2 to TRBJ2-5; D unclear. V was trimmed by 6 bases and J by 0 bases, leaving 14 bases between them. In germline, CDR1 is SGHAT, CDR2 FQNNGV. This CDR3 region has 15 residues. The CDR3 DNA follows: TGTGCCAGCAGTAAGTTCCTGACGGACCAAGAGACCCAGTACTTC. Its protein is CASSKFLTDQETQYF.

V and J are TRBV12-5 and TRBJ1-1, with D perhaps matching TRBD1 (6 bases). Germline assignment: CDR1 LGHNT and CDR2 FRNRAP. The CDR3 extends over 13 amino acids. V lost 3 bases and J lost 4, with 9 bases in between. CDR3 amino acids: CASGFPGATEAFF. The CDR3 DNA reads TGTGCTAGTGGTTTCCCGGGGGCCACTGAAGCTTTCTTT.

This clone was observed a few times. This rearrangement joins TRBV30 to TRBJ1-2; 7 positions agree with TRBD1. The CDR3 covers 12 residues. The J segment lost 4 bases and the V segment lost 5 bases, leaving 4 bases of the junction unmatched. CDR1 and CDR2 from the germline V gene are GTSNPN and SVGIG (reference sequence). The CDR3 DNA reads TGTGCCTGGGGGGACAGCTCCTATGGCTACACCTTC. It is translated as CAWGDSSYGYTF.

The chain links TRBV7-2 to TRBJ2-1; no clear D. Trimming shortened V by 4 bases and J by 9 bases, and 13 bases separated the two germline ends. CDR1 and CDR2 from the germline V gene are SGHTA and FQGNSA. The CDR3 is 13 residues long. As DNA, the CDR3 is TGTGCCAGCAGCTCGCAGACCGGATCTGAGCAGTTCTTC. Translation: CASSSQTGSEQFF.

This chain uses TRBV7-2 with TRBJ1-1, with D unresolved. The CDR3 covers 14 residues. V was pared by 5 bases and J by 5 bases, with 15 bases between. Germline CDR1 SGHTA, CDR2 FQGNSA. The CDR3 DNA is TGTGCCAGCAGCCCGAGGCGGGGAAGTACTGAAGCTTTCTTT. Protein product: CASSPRRGSTEAFF.

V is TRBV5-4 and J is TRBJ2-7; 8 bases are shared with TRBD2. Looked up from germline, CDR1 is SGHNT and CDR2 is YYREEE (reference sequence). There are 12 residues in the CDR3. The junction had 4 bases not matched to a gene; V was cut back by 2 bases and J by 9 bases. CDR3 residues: CASSFPREGQYF. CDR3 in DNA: TGTGCCAGCAGCTTCCCCCGGGAGGGGCAGTACTTC.

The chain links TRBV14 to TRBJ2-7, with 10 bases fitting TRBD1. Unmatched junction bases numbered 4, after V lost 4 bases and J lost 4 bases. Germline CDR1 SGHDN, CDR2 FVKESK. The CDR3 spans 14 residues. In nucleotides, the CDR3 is TGTGCCAGCAGCCGGGACAGGGGCAGGTACGAGCAGTACTTC. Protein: CASSRDRGRYEQYF.

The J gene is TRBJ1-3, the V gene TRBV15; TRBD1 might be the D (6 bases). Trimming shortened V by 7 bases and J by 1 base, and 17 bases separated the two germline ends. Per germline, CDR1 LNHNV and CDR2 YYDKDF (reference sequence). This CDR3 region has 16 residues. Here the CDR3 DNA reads TGTGCCACCACTCCTGAGGGGGGGATTTCTGGAAACACCATATATTTT. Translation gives CATTPEGGISGNTIYF.

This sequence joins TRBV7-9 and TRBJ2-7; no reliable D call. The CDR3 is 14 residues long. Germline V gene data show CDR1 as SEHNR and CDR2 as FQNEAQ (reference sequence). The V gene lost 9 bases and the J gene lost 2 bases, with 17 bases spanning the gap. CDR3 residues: CASNTGGNAYEQYF. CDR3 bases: TGTGCCAGTAACACGGGTGGCAACGCCTACGAGCAGTACTTC.

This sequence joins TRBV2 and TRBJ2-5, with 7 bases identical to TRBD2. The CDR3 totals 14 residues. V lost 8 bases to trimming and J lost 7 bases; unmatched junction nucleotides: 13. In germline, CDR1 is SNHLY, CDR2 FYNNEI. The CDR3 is CASGEGRGGRTQYF. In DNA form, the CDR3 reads TGTGCCAGCGGGGAGGGAAGGGGAGGGAGGACCCAGTACTTC.

The CDR3 here is CASSELENEQFF. DNA of the CDR3: TGTGCCAGCAGTGAACTGGAGAATGAGCAGTTCTTC. The V call is TRBV2, the J call TRBJ2-1, with unresolved D. V lost 2 bases and J lost 7, with 6 bases in between. The CDR3 has 12 amino acids. The germline CDR1 and CDR2 sequences are SNHLY and FYNNEI.

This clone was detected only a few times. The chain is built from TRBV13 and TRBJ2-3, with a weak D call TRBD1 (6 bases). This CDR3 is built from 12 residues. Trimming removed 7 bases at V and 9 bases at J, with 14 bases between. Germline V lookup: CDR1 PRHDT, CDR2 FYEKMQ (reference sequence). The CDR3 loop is CASIDRDTTQYF. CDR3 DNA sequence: TGTGCCAGCATCGATCGGGACACAACGCAGTATTTT.

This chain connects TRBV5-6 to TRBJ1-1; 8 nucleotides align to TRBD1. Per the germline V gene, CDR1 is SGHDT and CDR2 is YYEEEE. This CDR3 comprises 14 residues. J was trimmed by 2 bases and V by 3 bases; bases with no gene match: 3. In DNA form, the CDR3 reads TGTGCCAGCAGCTATGGACAGGGTAACACTGAAGCTTTCTTT. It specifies CASSYGQGNTEAFF.

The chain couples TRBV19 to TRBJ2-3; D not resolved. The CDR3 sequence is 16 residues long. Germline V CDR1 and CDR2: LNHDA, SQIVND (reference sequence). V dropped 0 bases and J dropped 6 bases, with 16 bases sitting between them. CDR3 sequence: CASSIDQVGPSDTQYF. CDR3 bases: TGTGCCAGTAGTATAGATCAGGTCGGCCCTTCGGATACGCAGTATTTT.

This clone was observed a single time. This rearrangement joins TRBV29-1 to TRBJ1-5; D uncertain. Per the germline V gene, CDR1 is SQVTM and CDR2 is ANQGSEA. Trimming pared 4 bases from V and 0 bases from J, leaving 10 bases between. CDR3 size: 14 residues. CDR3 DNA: TGCAGCGTTGTTGGTCCGGATAGCAATCAGCCCCAGCATTTT. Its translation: CSVVGPDSNQPQHF.

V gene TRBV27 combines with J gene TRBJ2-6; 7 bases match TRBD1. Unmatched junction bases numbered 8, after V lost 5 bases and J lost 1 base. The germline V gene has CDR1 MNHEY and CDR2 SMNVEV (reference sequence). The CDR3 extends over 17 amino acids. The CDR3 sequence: CASSPWDRPSGANVLTF. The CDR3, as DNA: TGTGCCAGCAGTCCCTGGGACAGACCTTCTGGGGCCAACGTCCTGACTTTC.

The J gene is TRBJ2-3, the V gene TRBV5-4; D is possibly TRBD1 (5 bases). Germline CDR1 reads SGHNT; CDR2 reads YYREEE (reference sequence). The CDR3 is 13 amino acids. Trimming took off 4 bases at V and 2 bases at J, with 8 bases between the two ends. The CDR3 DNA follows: TGTGCCAGCAGCAAGGGGCCCACAGATACGCAGTATTTT. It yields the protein CASSKGPTDTQYF.

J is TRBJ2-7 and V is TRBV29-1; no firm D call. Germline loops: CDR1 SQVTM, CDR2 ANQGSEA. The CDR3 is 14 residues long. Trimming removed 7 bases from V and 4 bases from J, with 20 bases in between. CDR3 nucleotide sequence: TGCAGCGGCGGCAGACCTACCGGGCGGTACGAGCAGTACTTC. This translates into CSGGRPTGRYEQYF.

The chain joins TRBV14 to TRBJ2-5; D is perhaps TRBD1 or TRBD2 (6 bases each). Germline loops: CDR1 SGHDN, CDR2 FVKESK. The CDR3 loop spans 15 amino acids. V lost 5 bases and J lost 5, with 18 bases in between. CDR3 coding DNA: TGTGCCAGCAGCTATCGGGGGCCTGCGGGGGAGACCCAGTACTTC. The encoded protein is CASSYRGPAGETQYF.

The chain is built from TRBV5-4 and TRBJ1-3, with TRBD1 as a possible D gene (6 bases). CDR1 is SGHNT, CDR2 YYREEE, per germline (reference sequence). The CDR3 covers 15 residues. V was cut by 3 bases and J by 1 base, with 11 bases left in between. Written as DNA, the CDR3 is TGTGCCAGCAGCTGGATGACAGGTTCTGGAAACACCATATATTTT. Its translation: CASSWMTGSGNTIYF.

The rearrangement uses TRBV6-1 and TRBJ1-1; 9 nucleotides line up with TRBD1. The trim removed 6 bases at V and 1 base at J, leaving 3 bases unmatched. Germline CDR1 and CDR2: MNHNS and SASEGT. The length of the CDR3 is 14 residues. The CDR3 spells CASRGTGRNTEAFF. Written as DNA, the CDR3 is TGTGCCAGCAGAGGGACAGGGCGGAACACTGAAGCTTTCTTT.

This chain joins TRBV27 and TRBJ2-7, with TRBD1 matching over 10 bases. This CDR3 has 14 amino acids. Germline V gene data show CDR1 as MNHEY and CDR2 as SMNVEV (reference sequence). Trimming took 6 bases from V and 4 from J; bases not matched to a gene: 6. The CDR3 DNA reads TGTGCCAGCAGGGGACAGGGGCGCACGTACGAGCAGTACTTC. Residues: CASRGQGRTYEQYF.